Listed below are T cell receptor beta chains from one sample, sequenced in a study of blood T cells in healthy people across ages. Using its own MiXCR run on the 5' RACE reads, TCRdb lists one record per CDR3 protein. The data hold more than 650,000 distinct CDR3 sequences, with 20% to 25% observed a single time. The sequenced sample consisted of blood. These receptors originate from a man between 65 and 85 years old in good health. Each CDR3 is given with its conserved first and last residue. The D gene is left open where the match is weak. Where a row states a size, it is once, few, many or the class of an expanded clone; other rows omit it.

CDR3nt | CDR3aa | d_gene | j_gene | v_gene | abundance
TGTGCCAGCAGCTTGGGACAGGGGCCTATCGGCTACACCTTC | CASSLGQGPIGYTF | TRBD1 | TRBJ1-2 | TRBV7-9 | few
TGCGCCAGCAGTCCCGAGGCAGCTCGGACGATGAACACTGAAGCTTTCTTT | CASSPEAARTMNTEAFF | - | TRBJ1-1 | TRBV5-1 | few
TGTGCCAGCAGTTTAGCAGTCGGAAGCGAGCAGTACTTC | CASSLAVGSEQYF | - | TRBJ2-7 | TRBV12-3/TRBV12-4 | -
TGTGCCAGCAGTTTGGGGACTAGCGGGTGGGAGCAGTTCTTC | CASSLGTSGWEQFF | TRBD2 | TRBJ2-1 | TRBV12-3/TRBV12-4 | few
TGTGCCAGCAGCGGACCGGGACTAGCGGGAAAACTCACAGATTCGCAGTATTTT | CASSGPGLAGKLTDSQYF | TRBD2 | TRBJ2-3 | TRBV7-9 | -
TGCGCCAGCAGCCTAGGACAGGTGATGAGGTACGAGCAGTTCTTC | CASSLGQVMRYEQFF | TRBD1 | TRBJ2-1 | TRBV5-1 | -
TGTGCCAGCAGTTTACGGGACCAACGGAACAATGAGCAGTTCTTC | CASSLRDQRNNEQFF | - | TRBJ2-1 | TRBV6-5 | -
TGTGCCAGCAGTTTTTCAGCTAATTCACCCCTCCACTTT | CASSFSANSPLHF | - | TRBJ1-6 | TRBV12-3/TRBV12-4 | -
TGTGCCAGCAGTTTGGCCGGGACTAGCGGGAGCCGCACAGATACGCAGTATTTT | CASSLAGTSGSRTDTQYF | TRBD2 | TRBJ2-3 | TRBV12-3/TRBV12-4 | few
TGCAGCGTTCAGGGATTAAACACCGGGGAGCTGTTTTTT | CSVQGLNTGELFF | - | TRBJ2-2 | TRBV29-1 | -
TGCGCCAGCAGCTTGGCCCTAGCTAGCGATGAGCAGTTCTTC | CASSLALASDEQFF | - | TRBJ2-1 | TRBV5-1 | -
TGTGCCAGCAGCACCCGCACAGATACGCAGTATTTT | CASSTRTDTQYF | - | TRBJ2-3 | TRBV11-2 | many
TGTGCCAGCAGCCGTCAGGGGGATACGCAGTATTTT | CASSRQGDTQYF | - | TRBJ2-3 | TRBV3-1 | few
TGTGCCAGCAGTTACTCCACAGGCTCTGGGGCCAACGTCCTGACTTTC | CASSYSTGSGANVLTF | - | TRBJ2-6 | TRBV6-5 | -
TGTGCCAGCAGTTTAGGGGAGGCCCCTTTTACAACAGCAGATACGCAGTATTTT | CASSLGEAPFTTADTQYF | - | TRBJ2-3 | TRBV12-3/TRBV12-4 | -
TGCAGTGCTAGTCAGGGACTAGCGGGGAAAGAGACCCAGTACTTC | CSASQGLAGKETQYF | TRBD2 | TRBJ2-5 | TRBV20-1 | -
TGTGCCAGCAGTTCACAGGGAAGGGCCAGGTTCTTC | CASSSQGRARFF | - | TRBJ2-1 | TRBV27 | -
TGTGCCAGCAGCCAACGGACAGGGGCCGGCGGGGAGCTGTTTTTT | CASSQRTGAGGELFF | TRBD1 | TRBJ2-2 | TRBV11-3 | -